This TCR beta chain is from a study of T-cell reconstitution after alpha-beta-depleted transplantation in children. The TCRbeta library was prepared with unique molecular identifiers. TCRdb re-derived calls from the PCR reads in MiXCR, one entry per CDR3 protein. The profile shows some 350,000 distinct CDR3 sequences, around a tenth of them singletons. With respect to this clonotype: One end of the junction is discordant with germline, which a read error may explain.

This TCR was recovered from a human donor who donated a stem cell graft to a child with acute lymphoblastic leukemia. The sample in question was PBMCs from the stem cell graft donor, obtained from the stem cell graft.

CDR3 sequence reads: CSPLGQPFRAF. The CDR3 nucleotides read TGCAGTCCTTTGGGACAGCCGTTTCGGGCCTTT. The genes are TRBV20-1 and TRBJ2-3; 7 bases are a match to TRBD1. The germline V gene has CDR1 DFQATT and CDR2 SNEGSKA (reference sequence). The CDR3 contains 11 residues.